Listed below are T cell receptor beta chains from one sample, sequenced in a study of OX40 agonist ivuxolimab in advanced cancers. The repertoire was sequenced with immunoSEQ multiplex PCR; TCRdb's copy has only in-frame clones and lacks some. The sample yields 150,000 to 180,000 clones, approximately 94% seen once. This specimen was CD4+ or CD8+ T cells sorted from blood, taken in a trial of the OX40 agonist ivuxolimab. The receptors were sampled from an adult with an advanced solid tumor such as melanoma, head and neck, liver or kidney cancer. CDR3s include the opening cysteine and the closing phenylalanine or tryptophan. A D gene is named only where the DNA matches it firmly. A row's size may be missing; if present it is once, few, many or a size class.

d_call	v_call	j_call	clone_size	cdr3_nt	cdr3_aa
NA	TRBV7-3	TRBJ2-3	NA	TGTGCCAGCAGCTTAGGATGGACCTCCACAGATACGCAGTATTTT	CASSLGWTSTDTQYF
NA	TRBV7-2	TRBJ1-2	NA	TGTGCCAGCAGCTCGACAATGAACAATGGCTACACCTTC	CASSSTMNNGYTF
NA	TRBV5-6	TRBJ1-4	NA	TGTGCCAGCAGCTTCGGGGCCCTTAAAGAAAAACTGTTTTTT	CASSFGALKEKLFF
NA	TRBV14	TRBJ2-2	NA	TGTGCCAGCAGCCAAGTTCAGCCGAACACCGGGGAGCTGTTTTTT	CASSQVQPNTGELFF
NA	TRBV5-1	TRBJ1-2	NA	TGCGCCAGCAGCTTGGAGGACATGGGAGGGTATCACTATGGCTACACCTTC	CASSLEDMGGYHYGYTF
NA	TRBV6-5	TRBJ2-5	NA	TGTGCCAGCAGTTACGGGACGGTAGGAGGAGAGACCCAGTACTTC	CASSYGTVGGETQYF
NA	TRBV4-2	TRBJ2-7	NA	TGTGCCAGCAGCCAAGGAATTAGCGTGTACTGGAAGGGCGAGCAGTACTTC	CASSQGISVYWKGEQYF
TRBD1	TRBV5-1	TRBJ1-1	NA	TGCGCCAGCAGCATCGACAGGGCCGACACTGAAGCTTTCTTT	CASSIDRADTEAFF
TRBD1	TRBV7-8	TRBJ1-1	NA	TGTGCCAGCAGCGGACGGGACAGGATGAACACTGAAGCTTTCTTT	CASSGRDRMNTEAFF
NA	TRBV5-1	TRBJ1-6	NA	TGCGCCAGCAGCCCCGGACAGTATAATTCACCCCTCCACTTT	CASSPGQYNSPLHF
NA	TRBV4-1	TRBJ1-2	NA	TGCGCCAGCAGGGCCGTGGGGGCGAACTATGGCTACACCTTC	CASRAVGANYGYTF
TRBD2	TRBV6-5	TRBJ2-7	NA	TGTGCCAGCAGCGCCGGGGGGGGCTGGGAGCAGTACTTC	CASSAGGGWEQYF
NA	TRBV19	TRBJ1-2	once	TGTGCCAGTATGGCGACAGCCGCCTCTAACTATGGCTACACCTTC	CASMATAASNYGYTF
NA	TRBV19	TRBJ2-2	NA	TGTGCCGGGGGTTCAGGGTACACCGGGGAGCTGTTTTTT	CAGGSGYTGELFF
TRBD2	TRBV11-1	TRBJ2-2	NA	TGTGCCAGCAGACGAAATGTCGGACTAGCGGAGACCGGGGAGCTGTTTTTT	CASRRNVGLAETGELFF
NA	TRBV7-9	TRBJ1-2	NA	TGTGCCAGCAGCTTATTACAGGGTTATGGCTACACCTTC	CASSLLQGYGYTF
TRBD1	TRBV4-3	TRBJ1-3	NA	TGCGCCAGCAGCCGCCAGGCCGACAGGGCCTTAGGAAACACCATATATTTT	CASSRQADRALGNTIYF
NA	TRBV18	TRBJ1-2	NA	TGTGCCAGCTCACCACGGTTGGATGGCTACACCTTC	CASSPRLDGYTF
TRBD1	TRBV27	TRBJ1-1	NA	TGTGCCAGCAGTCGGGGGACAGGGAGGAACACTGAAGCTTTCTTT	CASSRGTGRNTEAFF
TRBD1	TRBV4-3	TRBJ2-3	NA	TGCGCCAGCAGCCCAGCCCCGGGACAGGAGCCTCCTACGCAGTATTTT	CASSPAPGQEPPTQYF
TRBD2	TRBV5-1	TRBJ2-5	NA	TGCGCCAGCAGCTTGTATCCTAGCGGGAGTCGGCAAGAGACCCAGTACTTC	CASSLYPSGSRQETQYF
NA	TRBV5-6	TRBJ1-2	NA	TGTGCCAGCAGCTTGGCTCCCGACCCACGGGCTTATGGCTACACCTTC	CASSLAPDPRAYGYTF
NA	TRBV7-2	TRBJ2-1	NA	TGTGCCAGCAGCTTAACAGCGGAGGGATACAATGAGCAGTTCTTC	CASSLTAEGYNEQFF
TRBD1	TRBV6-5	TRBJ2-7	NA	TGTGCCAGCAGTTACGACAGGGACAGGAGCTACGAGCAGTACTTC	CASSYDRDRSYEQYF
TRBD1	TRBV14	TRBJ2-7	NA	TGTGCCAGCAGCCAAGATCGTAGAACAGGGGGTCCGTCCGAGCAGTACTTC	CASSQDRRTGGPSEQYF
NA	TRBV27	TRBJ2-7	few	TGTGCCAGCAACCAACTGGGGGGAACGGGCTACGAGCAGTACTTC	CASNQLGGTGYEQYF
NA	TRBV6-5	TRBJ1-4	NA	TGTGCCAGCAGTTACTCTGGGCCAGGGGATGAAAAACTGTTTTTT	CASSYSGPGDEKLFF
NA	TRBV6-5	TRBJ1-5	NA	TGTGCCAGCACTCAGAGGGGGGAGGGTCAGCCCCAGCATTTT	CASTQRGEGQPQHF
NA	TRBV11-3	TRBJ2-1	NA	TGTGCCAGCAGCCCGGGAGGGGCAGGGGGTATAGAGCAGTTCTTC	CASSPGGAGGIEQFF
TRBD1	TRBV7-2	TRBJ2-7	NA	TGTGCCAGCAGCCCCGGACAGGGTAATAATCTCCCCTTCGAGCAGTACTTC	CASSPGQGNNLPFEQYF
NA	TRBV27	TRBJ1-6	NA	TGTGCCAGCGGGCGACAGGTGAATTCACCCCTCCACTTT	CASGRQVNSPLHF
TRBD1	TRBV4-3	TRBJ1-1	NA	TGCGCCAGCAGCCAAGGGACAGGTGTAGGAACTGAAGCTTTCTTT	CASSQGTGVGTEAFF
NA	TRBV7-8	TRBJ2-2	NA	TGTGCCAGCAGCATTTCTTCCGGGACTCGGATCGGGGAGCTGTTTTTT	CASSISSGTRIGELFF
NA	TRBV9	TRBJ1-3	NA	TGTGCCAGCAGCGCCCGAGACAACTCAGGAAACACCATATATTTT	CASSARDNSGNTIYF
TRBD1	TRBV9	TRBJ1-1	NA	TGTGCCAGCAGCGTAGCGACAGGGGCCCAGAACACTGAAGCTTTCTTT	CASSVATGAQNTEAFF
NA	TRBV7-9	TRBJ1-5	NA	TGTGCCAGCAGCTTTGACGTGGGAAGGGTGCATTTT	CASSFDVGRVHF
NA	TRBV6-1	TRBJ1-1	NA	TGTGCCAGCAGTTTGTGGGTCACCACTGAAGCTTTCTTT	CASSLWVTTEAFF
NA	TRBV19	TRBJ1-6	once	TGTGCCAGTAGTATAGCTATCGACGCCACGAATTCACCCCTCCACTTT	CASSIAIDATNSPLHF
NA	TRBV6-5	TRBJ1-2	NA	TGTGCCAGCAGTTACTCGGCGCCTAGGGCTTACTATGGCTACACCTTC	CASSYSAPRAYYGYTF
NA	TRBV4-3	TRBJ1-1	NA	TGCGCCAGCAGCCAATCGGACGCGAACACTGAAGCTTTCTTT	CASSQSDANTEAFF
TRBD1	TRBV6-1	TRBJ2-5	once	TGTGCCAGCAGTGTGGGCAGGGGGCAAGAGACCCAGTACTTC	CASSVGRGQETQYF
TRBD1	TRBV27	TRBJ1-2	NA	TGTGCCAGCAGGGGGGATTGGACAGGGGTAGGCTATGGCTACACCTTC	CASRGDWTGVGYGYTF
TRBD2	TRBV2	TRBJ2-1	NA	TGTGCCAGCAGTGCTAGCGGGATGGTGCAGTTCTTC	CASSASGMVQFF
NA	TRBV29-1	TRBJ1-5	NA	TGCAGCGTGGGGTCGGAGGGGCAGCCCCAGCATTTT	CSVGSEGQPQHF
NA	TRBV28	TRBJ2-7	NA	TGTGCCAGCAGTCGGTCCATGAAGTACGAGCAGTACTTC	CASSRSMKYEQYF
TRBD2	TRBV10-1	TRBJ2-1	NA	TGCGCCAGCAGTGATTTGGGTCTAGCGGGAGGGCCGAGGGAGTTCTTC	CASSDLGLAGGPREFF
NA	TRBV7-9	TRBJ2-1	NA	TGTGCCAGCAGCGGCGAAGGGGATGAGCAGTTCTTC	CASSGEGDEQFF
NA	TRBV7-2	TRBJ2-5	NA	TGTGCCAGCAGCTTAGGGGGGGACCTTCAAGAGACCCAGTACTTC	CASSLGGDLQETQYF
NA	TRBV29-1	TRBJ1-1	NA	TGCAGCGTTGGTACTATTGCGGGCACTGAAGCTTTCTTT	CSVGTIAGTEAFF
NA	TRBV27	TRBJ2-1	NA	TGTGCCAGCGCAACCTACGAGGGGGGATACAATGAGCAGTTCTTC	CASATYEGGYNEQFF
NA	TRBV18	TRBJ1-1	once	TGTGCCAGCTCACCAGGGATAGCTGAAGCTTTCTTT	CASSPGIAEAFF
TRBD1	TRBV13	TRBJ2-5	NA	TGTGCCAGCAGCTTCCCGGGACAGACGCGTGGGACCCAGTACTTC	CASSFPGQTRGTQYF
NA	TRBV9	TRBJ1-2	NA	TGTGCCAGCAGCCCAAGGGCTAACTATGGCTACACCTTC	CASSPRANYGYTF